This T cell receptor beta chain came from a study of T cell responses to AZD1222 COVID-19 vaccine (dated by TCRdb to 2020 to 2023). Regarding the study in general: AZD1222 recipients with second doses at about 4 weeks or about 12 weeks were pooled, because spike-specific TCR depth and breadth did not differ between schedules. Trial participants were enrolled into age subgroups of 18-55, 56-69 and 70-plus years, which contained about 150, 28 and 57 TCR-sequenced participants, respectively. A total of more than 230 trial participants underwent TCR sequencing, of whom about 210 had received two doses of AZD1222 and roughly 26 had received two doses of the MenACWY control vaccine.

This clone was seen a few times. What this receptor recognizes is not known. Within one base of it there is no much larger clone, and no base qualities were kept. The sample's time point label, decoded: baseline before first vaccination. Vaccinee samples were obtained from the UK trials COV001 and COV002, which included a single-blind randomized controlled phase 2/3 trial of AZD1222 (ChAdOx1 nCoV-19) in healthy adults. Trial participant PBMC samples were collected at day 0 and day 28 after the second dose for TCRbeta chain sequencing. The full study reports these points: Only five to seven AZD1222 recipients were SARS-CoV-2 seropositive at baseline, limiting conclusions about previously exposed vaccinees. Participants were mostly white British and included more females than males, and it was suggested by the authors that clonal diversity may have been underestimated. Because no day 14 peak-response samples were available, repertoires were characterized only after the peak T cell response. Epitopes outside the regions mutated in the B.1.351 and B.1.1.7 variants were reportedly recognized by nearly half of the unique spike-specific TCRs. The 56-69-year group was small, and its depth increase did not reach significance, likely because of low power. CD4 TCRs associated with the vaccine covered the entire spike protein, and the dominant responses were in regions 160-218 and 743-854. After two AZD1222 doses, spike-specific TCR breadth and depth were significantly higher than at day 0 and than in MenACWY recipients.

The CDR3 regions of human TCRbeta chains were analyzed by immunosequencing. The original pipeline was this. Repertoire TCRs were matched against a reference library of SARS-CoV-2-specific TCRs generated with the MIRA antigen-specificity platform. Breadth was defined as the fraction of unique TCRs that were SARS-CoV-2-associated. Depth was defined as the fraction of total T cells that were SARS-CoV-2-associated. Using the MIRA data, every spike-specific TCR was mapped to the spike region that the TCR reacted to and assigned to either a CD4 or a CD8 class. Log10-transformed breadth and depth values were compared by one-way ANOVA with Sidak's multiple comparisons tests. Sourced from immuneACCESS, this table was stored by TCRdb with only in-frame sequences that have V and J called. A share of the clones is absent; for the studies checked, an unresolved V gene accounts for under half, and the remainder has no known explanation. The V and J calls and clone size were taken over from that table, and D and trimming were inferred from the DNA. The sample table records 130,000 or so clones; 93% of these occur just once. The ten largest clonotypes hold 5% to 6.5% of the sample.

The CDR3 starts with the cysteine, ends with the phenylalanine, and has 12 residues. CDR3 DNA is the only sequence kept; it has 36 bases, read in frame from the first base. According to the germline V gene, CDR1 reads MGHRA and CDR2 reads YSYEKL. V and J lose 6 bases and 0 bases, and a span of 5 bases separates them. Sequencing used peripheral blood, obtained on day 0 of AZD1222 vaccination. The chain joins TRBV4-1 to TRBJ1-2; confidence is insufficient to name the D gene. This sequence originates from an adult in good health. In nucleotide form, the sequence is TGCGCCAGCAGTGAGACTAACTATGGCTACACCTTC. It specifies CASSETNYGYTF.